This T cell receptor (beta chain) derives from a study of regulatory T cells in long-lasting Graves disease. Regarding time point: persistent/refractory GD, antithyroid drugs over 5 years with positive TRAb. PBMCs were the source of the RNA used for TCR sequencing. Patients all came to the study from an endocrinology department in Xi'an, China. iRepertoire HTBI primers and Arm-PCR of CDR3 regions built TCR beta libraries. In TCRdb, the multiplex PCR reads were re-called with MiXCR into one record per CDR3 protein. The sample consists of 400,000 to 500,000 distinct CDR3 sequences, around a fifth of them appearing once. V lost 8 bases, J lost 12 bases, and 19 bases lay in between. The germline V gene has CDR1 DFQATT and CDR2 SNEGSKA (reference sequence). The CDR3 is 11 amino acids. In the case of this clonotype: The antigen is undetermined.

Study observations and caveats: TRBV28, TRBJ1-2 and TRBJ2-5 were segments that persistent disease favored.

V usage is TRBV20-1 and J usage is TRBJ1-2; D call uncertain. The receptor was isolated from a female donor with Graves disease. The specimen was peripheral blood mononuclear cells (PBMCs), collected when the disease was refractory, from a patient treated with antithyroid drugs. The DNA for the CDR3 is TGCAGTCCCCTTGAGGAGGATCGCCACACCTTC. It yields the protein CSPLEEDRHTF.